A selection of T cell receptor beta chains follows, all from one sample in a study of T cells in Graves' hyperthyroidism and ophthalmopathy. TCRdb re-called the multiplex PCR reads with MiXCR, one entry per CDR3 protein. In the table there are hundreds of thousands of distinct CDR3 sequences, roughly 14% of which are singletons. The material sequenced was blood. These receptors were collected from a woman aged 35 to 49 with Graves' ophthalmopathy. Each CDR3 is given with its conserved first and last residue. D genes are given only for firm matches. The size of a clone is reported for some rows only, either as once, few or many, or as a class for expanded clones.

d_call clone_size j_call v_call cdr3_aa cdr3_nt
TRBD1 . TRBJ1-1 TRBV12-3/TRBV12-4 CASIPLGTGTEAFF TGTGCCAGCATTCCCCTCGGGACAGGGACTGAAGCTTTCTTT
TRBD1 . TRBJ2-7 TRBV29-1 CSGGGRGREQYF TGCAGCGGAGGGGGCAGGGGTCGCGAGCAGTACTTC
. many TRBJ2-7 TRBV27 CASSVLAKGEQYF TGTGCCAGCAGCGTATTGGCGAAGGGCGAGCAGTACTTC
. many TRBJ2-6 TRBV20-1 CSAVSSGANVLTF TGCAGTGCTGTCAGCTCTGGGGCCAACGTCCTGACTTTC
. many TRBJ2-7 TRBV28 CASSLDSAGYEQYF TGTGCCAGCAGTTTGGACAGCGCGGGGTACGAGCAGTACTTC
TRBD1 many TRBJ2-7 TRBV30 CAWSARGSSYEQYF TGTGCCTGGAGTGCCAGGGGGAGCTCCTACGAGCAGTACTTC
. many TRBJ1-2 TRBV7-9 CASSLEYRAYGYTF TGTGCCAGCAGCTTAGAATACAGGGCCTATGGCTACACCTTC
. many TRBJ2-2 TRBV24-1 CATSEPGIGGELFF TGTGCCACCAGTGAGCCAGGGATAGGCGGGGAGCTGTTTTTT
. . TRBJ1-1 TRBV12-3/TRBV12-4 CASRSEVPNTEAFF TGTGCCAGCAGATCAGAAGTTCCCAACACTGAAGCTTTCTTT
. few TRBJ2-5 TRBV7-3 CASSSTREGTQYF TGTGCCAGCAGCTCCACCCGGGAAGGGACCCAGTACTTC
. . TRBJ1-2 TRBV5-6 CASGSGDYGYTF TGTGCCAGCGGCTCCGGAGACTATGGCTACACCTTC
TRBD1 many TRBJ1-2 TRBV19 CASSPTDRASGYTF TGTGCCAGTAGCCCCACGGACAGGGCAAGTGGCTACACCTTC
. many TRBJ1-2 TRBV7-9 CASIKEGNYGYTF TGTGCCAGCATCAAGGAGGGGAACTATGGCTACACCTTC
TRBD1 . TRBJ2-7 TRBV5-5 CASYRGLLDEQYF TGTGCCAGTTACAGGGGGCTTCTGGACGAGCAGTACTTC
. many TRBJ2-2 TRBV11-2 CASSPQIQGSGELFF TGTGCCAGCAGCCCCCAGATTCAGGGGTCCGGGGAGCTGTTTTTT
TRBD2 many TRBJ2-5 TRBV12-3/TRBV12-4 CASSFFAPRRGGSGETQYF TGTGCCAGCAGTTTTTTCGCCCCGCGCCGGGGCGGGAGTGGGGAGACCCAGTACTTC
. many TRBJ2-5 TRBV7-2 CASSLISQETQYF TGTGCCAGCAGCTTAATCAGTCAAGAGACCCAGTACTTC
. few TRBJ2-7 TRBV5-1 CASSFGPTEVYEQYF TGCGCCAGCAGCTTCGGACCAACGGAGGTCTACGAGCAGTACTTC
. . TRBJ2-2 TRBV5-1 CASSLVFGSRGGELFF TGCGCCAGCAGCTTGGTTTTCGGGAGCCGTGGCGGGGAGCTGTTTTTT
. many TRBJ1-1 TRBV11-2 CASSLVVSGGDLTEAFF TGTGCCAGCAGCTTAGTTGTCTCGGGAGGGGATTTGACTGAAGCTTTCTTT
. many TRBJ1-1 TRBV28 CASSLSWDNEAFF TGTGCCAGCAGTTTAAGCTGGGACAACGAAGCTTTCTTT
TRBD1 once TRBJ2-7 TRBV6-1 CASGIRQGEGYEQYF TGTGCCAGCGGAATACGACAGGGGGAAGGATACGAGCAGTACTTC
. . TRBJ2-7 TRBV27 CARGGEIGGTPSYEQYF TGTGCCAGGGGGGGCGAGATAGGCGGGACGCCCTCCTACGAGCAGTACTTC
. . TRBJ1-2 TRBV7-9 CASRPSGRGDGYTF TGTGCCAGCCGCCCCTCCGGTAGGGGTGATGGCTACACCTTC
. . TRBJ2-7 TRBV11-2 CASSQGFSEQYF TGTGCCAGCAGCCAGGGGTTTTCCGAGCAGTACTTC
TRBD2 many TRBJ2-3 TRBV19 CATGTSGFTDTQYF TGTGCCACGGGGACTAGCGGTTTCACAGATACGCAGTATTTT
. many TRBJ1-2 TRBV20-1 CSGWTVTDYGYTF TGCAGTGGGTGGACAGTGACCGACTATGGCTACACCTTC
TRBD1 many TRBJ2-2 TRBV6-5 CASSHRGWDTGELFF TGTGCCAGCTCACACAGGGGATGGGACACCGGGGAGCTGTTTTTT
TRBD1 . TRBJ2-2 TRBV10-3 CAISGQGPTGELFF TGTGCCATCAGCGGACAGGGGCCTACCGGGGAGCTGTTTTTT
. . TRBJ1-2 TRBV4-1 CDSSPGPSGNYGYTF TGCGACAGCAGCCCGGGACCCTCGGGTAACTATGGCTACACCTTC
TRBD1 few TRBJ1-6 TRBV4-1 CASSQTTGGRNSPPHF TGCGCCAGCAGCCAAACGACAGGGGGCAGGAATTCACCCCCCCACTTT
. . TRBJ1-5 TRBV28 CASSLVRGRNQPQHF TGTGCCAGCAGTTTAGTCAGGGGACGAAATCAGCCCCAGCATTTT
. few TRBJ2-7 TRBV29-1 CSVVDSSSSYEQYF TGCAGCGTTGTAGACAGTTCGAGCTCCTACGAGCAGTACTTC
TRBD2 many TRBJ2-5 TRBV27 CASSTLAGETQYF TGTGCCAGCAGTACCCTAGCGGGAGAGACCCAGTACTTC
. few TRBJ2-3 TRBV6-2/TRBV6-3 CASSYPTFGGNTDTQYF TGTGCCAGCAGTTACCCAACCTTTGGCGGAAACACAGATACGCAGTATTTT
. few TRBJ2-5 TRBV24-1 CATSDFYGAWETQYF TGTGCCACCAGTGATTTTTACGGGGCATGGGAGACCCAGTACTTC
TRBD1 many TRBJ2-7 TRBV19 CASSRQGSKYGQYF TGTGCCAGTAGCCGACAGGGATCAAAGTACGGGCAGTACTTC
. . TRBJ2-7 TRBV3-1 CASSQDIGEQYF TGTGCCAGCAGCCAAGATATAGGCGAGCAGTACTTC